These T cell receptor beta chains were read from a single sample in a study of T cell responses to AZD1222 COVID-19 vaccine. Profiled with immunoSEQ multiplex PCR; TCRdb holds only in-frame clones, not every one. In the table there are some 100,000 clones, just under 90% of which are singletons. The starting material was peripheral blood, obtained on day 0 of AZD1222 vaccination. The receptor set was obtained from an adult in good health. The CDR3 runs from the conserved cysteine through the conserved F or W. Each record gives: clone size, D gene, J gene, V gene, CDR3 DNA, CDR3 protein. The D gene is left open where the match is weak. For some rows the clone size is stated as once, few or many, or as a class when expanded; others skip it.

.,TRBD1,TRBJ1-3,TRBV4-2,TGTGCCAGCAGCCAAGATTCTACAGGGGGATCTGGAAACACCATATATTTT,CASSQDSTGGSGNTIYF
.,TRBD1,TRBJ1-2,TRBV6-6,TGTGCCAGCAGTTACTATTCCCGGACAGGGGACTATGGCTACACCTTC,CASSYYSRTGDYGYTF
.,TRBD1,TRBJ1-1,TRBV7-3,TGTGCCAGCAGCTTCTTGGACAGGGACACTGAAGCTTTCTTT,CASSFLDRDTEAFF
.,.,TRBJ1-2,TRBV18,TGTGCCAGCTCACCCATCGCACAGGAGAATTATGGCTACACCTTC,CASSPIAQENYGYTF
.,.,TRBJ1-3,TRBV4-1,TGCGCCAGCAGCCAAGGCAGCGGGGGCCCTGGAAACACCATATATTTT,CASSQGSGGPGNTIYF
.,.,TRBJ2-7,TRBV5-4,TGTGCCAGCAGCCCCACAGGACTCCACTCCTACGAGCAGTACTTC,CASSPTGLHSYEQYF
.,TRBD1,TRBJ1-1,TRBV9,TGTGCCAGCAGCGCCCGGGGGACAGACCGTCCGAACACTGAAGCTTTCTTT,CASSARGTDRPNTEAFF
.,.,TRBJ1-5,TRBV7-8,TGTGCCAGCAGCTTAGCGGGAGGGCGCAATCAGCCCCAGCATTTT,CASSLAGGRNQPQHF
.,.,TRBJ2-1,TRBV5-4,TGTGCCAGCAGCTTTGACACTAGCTCCTACAATGAGCAGTTCTTC,CASSFDTSSYNEQFF
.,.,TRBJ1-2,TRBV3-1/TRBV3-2,TGTGCCAGCAGCCAAGATCGAGGGGCCTATGGCTACACCTTC,CASSQDRGAYGYTF
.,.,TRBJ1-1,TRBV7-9,TGTGCCAGCAGCTTAGCCCACGGCACTGAAGCTTTCTTT,CASSLAHGTEAFF
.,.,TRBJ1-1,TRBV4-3,TGCGCCAGCAGCAGGGGCCTACAGGGTGGGAACACTGAAGCTTTCTTT,CASSRGLQGGNTEAFF
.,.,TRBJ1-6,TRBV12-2,TGTGCAAGTCGCTTAGGACAGGGCGGTGGGTCACCCCTCCACTTT,CASRLGQGGGSPLHF
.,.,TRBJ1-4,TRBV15,TGTGCCACCAGCAGAGATCTGGCCAGGGGTCATGAAAAACTGTTTTTT,CATSRDLARGHEKLFF
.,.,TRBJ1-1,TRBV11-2,TGTGCCAGCAGCTTAGAAGCGACAGCGAACACTGAAGCTTTCTTT,CASSLEATANTEAFF
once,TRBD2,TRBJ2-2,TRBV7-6,TGTGCCAGCAGGCCTCTAGCGGGGAGCACCGGGGAGCTGTTTTTT,CASRPLAGSTGELFF
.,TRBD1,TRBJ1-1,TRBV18,TGTGCCAGCTCGAAGGGACAGGGGGCCGCAACCAACACTGAAGCTTTCTTT,CASSKGQGAATNTEAFF
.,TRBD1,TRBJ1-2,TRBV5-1,TGCGCCAGCAAACCATCCGGGACAGGGGCTGGCTATGGCTACACCTTC,CASKPSGTGAGYGYTF